The 31 T cell receptor beta chains below were found in one sample sequenced in a study of blood T cell repertoires in COVID-19. TCRdb's copy holds only in-frame clones and misses some; the assay was immunoSEQ multiplex PCR. Here the sample spans approximately 68,000 clones, roughly nine tenths being singletons. Sequencing was performed on peripheral blood. Receptors were obtained from a woman aged 55-70 years with acute or convalescent COVID-19.

This rearrangement joins TRBV20-1 to TRBJ2-5; 8 nucleotides agree with TRBD1. This CDR3 region has 14 residues. CDR1 and CDR2 (germline): DFQATT, SNEGSKA (reference sequence). The CDR3 spells CSVSSRGRRETQYF. As DNA, the CDR3 is TGCAGCGTTAGTTCCAGGGGGCGGAGGGAGACCCAGTACTTC.

The V gene is TRBV2, the J gene TRBJ2-3; 14 bases line up with TRBD2. Trimming took 6 bases from V and 1 from J; bases not matched to a gene: 9. Per the germline V gene, CDR1 is SNHLY and CDR2 is FYNNEI. The CDR3 extends over 18 amino acids. Here the CDR3 DNA reads TGTGCCAGCAGCACCCTCGGGGGACTAGCGGGGGGCACAGATACGCAGTATTTT. Its translation: CASSTLGGLAGGTDTQYF.

This chain connects TRBV2 to TRBJ1-3; 8 nucleotides agree with TRBD1. Germline lookup yields CDR1 SNHLY and CDR2 FYNNEI. The CDR3 consists of 14 residues. V lost 5 bases to trimming and J lost 3 bases; unmatched junction nucleotides: 3. CDR3 region: CASSPDRVGNTIYF. The CDR3 coding sequence is TGTGCCAGCAGTCCGGACAGGGTTGGAAACACCATATATTTT.

This clone appeared a single time. This chain connects TRBV27 to TRBJ2-2, with 8 bases matching TRBD2. CDR3 length: 16 residues. Germline values: CDR1 MNHEY, CDR2 SMNVEV (reference sequence). V dropped 2 bases and J dropped 1; count of bases not matched to a gene: 3. The CDR3 loop is CASSLMAGGNTGELFF. CDR3 nucleotide sequence: TGTGCCAGCAGTTTAATGGCGGGGGGGAACACCGGGGAGCTGTTTTTT.

This chain joins TRBV6-1 and TRBJ1-5; D gene uncertain. CDR1 and CDR2 from the germline V gene are MNHNS and SASEGT. V was shortened by 1 base and J by 0 bases, with 16 bases between the two germline ends. The CDR3 has 18 residues. The CDR3 sequence is CASSEGQASRYSNQPQHF. For the CDR3, the DNA is TGTGCCAGCAGTGAAGGGCAGGCCAGTAGATATAGCAATCAGCCCCAGCATTTT.

The chain has TRBV10-3 and TRBJ1-1, with 7 bases fitting TRBD1. This CDR3 is 14 amino acids long. V shed 4 bases and J 5 bases; nucleotides not matched to a gene: 7. The germline V gene encodes CDR1 ENHRY and CDR2 SYGVKD. The DNA of the CDR3 is TGTGCCATCAGTGCCTCAGGGGGTAATACTGAAGCTTTCTTT. Translating it yields CAISASGGNTEAFF.

CDR3 sequence reads: CASSDQAGEKLFF. As DNA, the CDR3 is TGTGCCAGCAGTGATCAGGCAGGCGAAAAACTGTTTTTT. The chain carries TRBV2 and TRBJ1-4; D not resolved. The V end lost 3 bases, the J end lost 8 bases, and 10 bases lay between the germline ends. The CDR3 consists of 13 residues. Germline loops: CDR1 SNHLY, CDR2 FYNNEI. Drawing the rest from reference TRBV2 and TRBJ1-4, the complete variable domain is EPEVTQTPSHQVTQMGQEVILRCVPISNHLYFYWYRQILGQKVEFLVSFYNNEISEKSEIFDDQFSVERPDGSNFTLKIRSTKLEDSAMYFCASSDQAGEKLFFGSGTQLSVL.

There are a few counts of this clone. The chain links TRBV2 to TRBJ2-5; perhaps TRBD2 as D (7 bases). Trimming left V 8 bases short and J 2 bases short, with 12 bases between. CDR1 is SNHLY, CDR2 FYNNEI, per germline. The CDR3 consists of 13 residues. CDR3 sequence reads: CASAGAMQETQYF. CDR3 nucleotides: TGTGCCAGCGCGGGGGCCATGCAAGAGACCCAGTACTTC.

The rearrangement links TRBV28 to TRBJ2-1; tentatively, D is TRBD2 (6 bases). Germline assignment: CDR1 MDHEN and CDR2 SYDVKM. V lost 2 bases, J lost 15 bases, and 17 bases lay in between. The CDR3 has 13 amino acids. The CDR3 bases are TGTGCCAGCAGTTTAACATGGGGGGAAAGGGGGTTCTTC. Amino acids: CASSLTWGERGFF.

J is TRBJ1-6 and V is TRBV5-1, with 12 bases fitting TRBD1. Germline values: CDR1 SGHRS, CDR2 YFSETQ. The length of the CDR3 is 19 residues. V lost 1 base, J lost 10 bases, and 15 bases stayed unmatched. The CDR3 coding sequence is TGCGCCAGCAGCTTGAATTCGTTAGGGACAGGGGGCGGTGGATCACCCCTCCACTTT. This sequence encodes CASSLNSLGTGGGGSPLHF.

The chain couples TRBV4-1 to TRBJ1-6; 9 nucleotides match TRBD1. V was clipped by 3 bases and J by 7 bases; unmatched bases: 4. CDR1 and CDR2 (germline): MGHRA, YSYEKL. CDR3 length: 15 amino acids. The CDR3 nucleotides read TGCGCCAGCAGCCATCCGGGACAGGGAAATTCACCCCTCCACTTT. The encoded protein is CASSHPGQGNSPLHF.

The V call is TRBV7-9, the J call TRBJ2-7, with D possibly TRBD2 on 5 matching bases. In germline, CDR1 is SEHNR, CDR2 FQNEAQ (reference sequence). V was cut by 1 base and J by 9 bases, with 16 bases left in between. The CDR3 runs 14 residues. The CDR3 spells CASSLDAAAGGQYF. The DNA of the CDR3 is TGTGCCAGCAGCTTAGACGCGGCCGCCGGAGGGCAGTACTTC.

The V gene is TRBV2, the J gene TRBJ1-2; tentatively, D is TRBD1 (5 bases). The germline CDR1 and CDR2 sequences are SNHLY and FYNNEI. The CDR3 runs 13 residues. The ends were cut back, 4 bases at V and 8 bases at J, with 14 bases in the middle. The CDR3 spells CASSAGGATGYTF. CDR3 sequence (DNA): TGTGCCAGCAGTGCGGGGGGAGCCACAGGCTACACCTTC.

This clone turned up a few times. The CDR3 sequence is CASSHNGDGGQPQHF. The DNA of the CDR3 is TGCGCCAGCAGCCATAACGGGGATGGAGGTCAGCCCCAGCATTTT. The chain joins TRBV4-1 to TRBJ1-5; no definite D call. Trimming removed 3 bases from V and 6 bases from J, with 15 bases in between. CDR3 size: 15 residues. Germline CDR1 is MGHRA and CDR2 is YSYEKL.

This CDR3 reads CASTRPGQSTDTQYF. For the CDR3, the DNA is TGTGCCAGCACCCGCCCGGGACAGAGCACAGATACGCAGTATTTT. The rearrangement uses TRBV27 and TRBJ2-3; 7 bases line up with TRBD1. From germline, CDR1 is MNHEY and CDR2 SMNVEV (reference sequence). J lost 0 bases, V lost 7 bases, and 7 bases had no gene match. This CDR3 contains 15 residues.

The rearrangement uses TRBV10-3 and TRBJ2-2; D might be TRBD2 (5 bases). The CDR3 contains 15 residues. CDR1 and CDR2 (germline): ENHRY, SYGVKD. Trimming removed 0 bases from V and 3 bases from J, with 8 bases in between. Written as DNA, the CDR3 is TGTGCCATCAGTGAGTCAGGTAGCGACACCGGGGAGCTGTTTTTT. Translation: CAISESGSDTGELFF.

On this clone itself: Other DNA sequences in the sample encode the same CDR3. The V and J genes are TRBV11-2 and TRBJ2-7, with 10 bases identical to TRBD1. The germline CDR1 and CDR2 sequences are SGHAT and FQNNGV. The ends lost 5 bases at V and 2 bases at J; junction bases unmatched: 3. The CDR3 spans 14 residues. CDR3 loop: CASSPGTGAYEQYF. The CDR3 nucleotides are TGTGCCAGCAGCCCCGGGACAGGGGCCTACGAGCAGTACTTC.

This rearrangement joins TRBV28 to TRBJ2-5; tentative D call: TRBD1 (6 bases). CDR1 and CDR2 from the germline V gene are MDHEN and SYDVKM. V was trimmed by 2 bases and J by 5 bases, leaving 12 bases between them. The CDR3 spans 14 residues. CDR3 protein: CASSLRDIGETQYF. The DNA for the CDR3 is TGTGCCAGCAGTTTAAGGGACATCGGGGAGACCCAGTACTTC.

Concerning this clone itself: The same CDR3 arises from other DNA sequences in this sample as well. The rearrangement links TRBV20-1 to TRBJ2-2; D not certain. The V and J ends lost 3 bases and 1 base respectively, with 9 bases between them. This CDR3 region has 14 residues. Germline V CDR1 and CDR2: DFQATT, SNEGSKA (reference sequence). CDR3 sequence: CSASSGLNTGELFF. The CDR3 bases are TGCAGTGCTAGTTCGGGTCTGAACACCGGGGAGCTGTTTTTT.

The J gene is TRBJ1-1, the V gene TRBV5-1; D is undetermined. The CDR3 sequence is 15 residues long. V was trimmed by 4 bases and J by 1 base, leaving 14 bases between them. Germline V lookup: CDR1 SGHRS, CDR2 YFSETQ. Written as DNA, the CDR3 is TGCGCCAGCAGCCCCCGAGCGGACTCGAACACTGAAGCTTTCTTT. This translates into CASSPRADSNTEAFF.

The CDR3 loop is CATSRDGTGKAYEQYF. In DNA form, the CDR3 reads TGTGCCACCAGCAGAGATGGGACAGGTAAAGCCTACGAGCAGTACTTC. The genes are TRBV15 and TRBJ2-7; 8 bases map to TRBD1. Germline V gives CDR1 LNHNV, CDR2 YYDKDF (reference sequence). V gave up 0 bases and J gave up 2 bases; unmatched junction bases: 6. The CDR3 has 16 amino acids. The variable domain in full, with the rest retrieved from reference TRBV15 and TRBJ2-7, is DAMVIQNPRYQVTQFGKPVTLSCSQTLNHNVMYWYQQKSSQAPKLLFHYYDKDFNNEADTPDNFQSRRPNTSFCFLDIRSPGLGDTAMYLCATSRDGTGKAYEQYFGPGTRLTVT.

V and J are TRBV5-4 and TRBJ2-3; D may be TRBD1 (8 bases). There are 17 residues in the CDR3. Between the trimmed V and J ends, which lost 3 bases and 1 base, there was a span of 18 bases. CDR1 and CDR2 (germline): SGHNT, YYREEE (reference sequence). The CDR3 coding sequence is TGTGCCAGCAGCTCGGGGGGCCCGACAGGGGGCACAGATACGCAGTATTTT. Translated, it gives CASSSGGPTGGTDTQYF.

This chain links TRBV7-9 with TRBJ2-2; TRBD1 agrees at 7 bases. Germline values: CDR1 SEHNR, CDR2 FQNEAQ (reference sequence). The CDR3 contains 16 residues. V shed 5 bases, J shed 3 bases, and the junction held 9 bases outside the gene matches. As DNA, the CDR3 is TGTGCCAGCAGCCCAGGGACAGCCACGTACACCGGGGAGCTGTTTTTT. Translating gives CASSPGTATYTGELFF.

The rearrangement joins TRBV4-1 to TRBJ2-5; TRBD2 matches 10 bases. Germline V gives CDR1 MGHRA, CDR2 YSYEKL. V was clipped by 3 bases and J by 5 bases; unmatched bases: 3. The CDR3 runs 14 residues. The DNA for the CDR3 is TGCGCCAGCAGCCAGTCTAGCGGGAGTGAGACCCAGTACTTC. This codes for CASSQSSGSETQYF.

The rearrangement uses TRBV2 and TRBJ2-5; 10 bases are a match to TRBD2. Germline V lookup: CDR1 SNHLY, CDR2 FYNNEI. V dropped 6 bases and J dropped 5; count of bases not matched to a gene: 9. The CDR3 spans 15 residues. The chain's CDR3 is CASRASGGAGETQYF. CDR3 DNA: TGTGCCAGCAGAGCCAGCGGGGGGGCAGGGGAGACCCAGTACTTC.

This clone appeared a few times. The chain couples TRBV10-2 to TRBJ2-7, with 9 bases matching TRBD1. The CDR3 covers 14 residues. The V and J ends lost 2 bases and 5 bases, in that order; junction bases with no gene match: 4. Germline V gene data show CDR1 as WSHSY and CDR2 as SAAADI. As DNA, the CDR3 is TGCGCCAGCAGTGAGGGGACAGGGTGGGACGAGCAGTACTTC. Amino acid sequence: CASSEGTGWDEQYF.

Written as DNA, the CDR3 is TGTGCCAGTAGTATAGGTACTAGCGGAAGCTACGAGCAGTACTTC. As protein: CASSIGTSGSYEQYF. This sequence joins TRBV19 and TRBJ2-7; 8 positions match TRBD2. This CDR3 has 15 amino acids. V lost 1 base to trimming and J lost 3 bases; unmatched junction nucleotides: 5. Germline V gives CDR1 LNHDA, CDR2 SQIVND (reference sequence).

As to this clone: At one of its ends the junction is not consistent with the germline gene, which may arise from a read error. CDR3 DNA: TGTGCCAGCAGCCAAGATTTGATAAGGGGGATTGCCTTC. This encodes CASSQDLIRGIAF. This chain joins TRBV3-1 (or the pseudogene TRBV3-2) and TRBJ1-2, with D possibly being TRBD1 (6 bases). The CDR3 totals 13 residues. Germline V lookup: CDR1 LGHDT, CDR2 YNNKEL (reference sequence).

The chain recombines TRBV6-5 with TRBJ1-2; TRBD1 matches at 8 bases. CDR3 length: 15 amino acids. Germline-derived CDR1 and CDR2 are MNHEY and SVGAGI. J was trimmed by 2 bases and V by 1 base; bases with no gene match: 3. This CDR3 reads CASSYLTGDNYGYTF. CDR3 in DNA: TGTGCCAGCAGTTACTTGACAGGGGACAACTATGGCTACACCTTC.

This clone appeared a single time. Here the CDR3 DNA reads TGTGCCAGCAGCAGAAGCCCGGGGGGGACGACCGGGGAGCTGTTTTTT. Translation: CASSRSPGGTTGELFF. This chain uses TRBV7-9 with TRBJ2-2; 8 bases are a match to TRBD2. The CDR3 is made up of 16 amino acids. Per the germline V gene, CDR1 is SEHNR and CDR2 is FQNEAQ (reference sequence). Germline trimming cut 5 bases from V and 5 bases from J; bases unmatched to any gene: 10.

This clone has just a few counts. The rearrangement links TRBV7-2 to TRBJ2-3; 12 nucleotides line up with TRBD2. V was clipped by 3 bases and J by 7 bases; unmatched bases: 8. Germline CDR1 and CDR2: SGHTA and FQGNSA. This CDR3 has 16 amino acids. The CDR3 DNA is TGTGCCAGCAGCTTCACTAGCGGGGGGCTAGAAAATACGCAGTATTTT. This encodes CASSFTSGGLENTQYF. Looking up the rest from reference TRBV7-2 and TRBJ2-3 gives the full variable domain: GAGVSQSPSNKVTEKGKDVELRCDPISGHTALYWYRQSLGQGLEFLIYFQGNSAPDKSGLPSDRFSAERTGGSVSTLTIQRTQQEDSAVYLCASSFTSGGLENTQYFGPGTRLTVL.